Below are 7 T cell receptor beta chains sequenced from a single sample in a study of cytomegalovirus exposure and HLA in healthy donors. Libraries were prepared by immunoSEQ multiplex PCR; TCRdb keeps only in-frame clonotypes and omits some of them. The sample gives over 45,000 clones, around nine tenths of which show up once; roughly 1% is in the top ten. Material: PBMCs. These receptor sequences come from a man aged 18 to 35 in good health and CMV-seronegative.

This clone came up a few times. V is TRBV2 and J is TRBJ2-7, with TRBD1 matching 10 bases. The CDR3 is 15 residues long. Unmatched junction bases numbered 4, after V lost 2 bases and J lost 3 bases. Germline V gene sequence: CDR1 SNHLY, CDR2 FYNNEI. CDR3 in amino acids: CASSEPGTGDYEQYF. The CDR3 nucleotides read TGTGCCAGCAGTGAACCCGGGACAGGGGACTACGAGCAGTACTTC.

V and J are TRBV9 and TRBJ2-3, with 13 bases that match TRBD2. Germline V lookup: CDR1 SGDLS, CDR2 YYNGEE. The V and J ends lost 3 bases and 0 bases, in that order; junction bases with no gene match: 7. The CDR3 totals 18 residues. The CDR3 loop reads CASSEGTSGASSTDTQYF. CDR3 bases: TGTGCCAGCAGCGAGGGGACTAGCGGGGCGAGTAGCACAGATACGCAGTATTTT.

This chain joins TRBV14 and TRBJ2-1, with 13 bases identical to TRBD2. The CDR3 runs 13 residues. Germline trimming cut 1 base from V and 16 bases from J; bases unmatched to any gene: 4. Germline CDR1 is SGHDN and CDR2 is FVKESK. CDR3 bases: TGTGCCAGCAGCCAAGGGACTAGCGGGAGCGAATTCTTC. Protein: CASSQGTSGSEFF.

The genes are TRBV27 and TRBJ2-5; 14 positions agree with TRBD2. The CDR3 is 17 amino acids. CDR1 is MNHEY, CDR2 SMNVEV, per germline (reference sequence). With V trimmed by 5 bases and J by 4 bases, 9 bases remained unmatched. The CDR3 spells CASSPGLAGERGETQYF. The CDR3 DNA reads as TGTGCCAGCAGTCCGGGACTAGCGGGAGAGAGGGGAGAGACCCAGTACTTC.

This chain connects TRBV7-9 to TRBJ1-2; TRBD1 agrees at 7 bases. In germline, CDR1 is SEHNR, CDR2 FQNEAQ (reference sequence). The CDR3 is 18 residues long. With 1 base clipped from V and 4 bases from J, the junction kept 15 bases outside the gene matches. Here the CDR3 DNA reads TGTGCCAGCAGCTTAGTTTCGGGCAGGGGGGACCGGTCCTATGGCTACACCTTC. It codes for CASSLVSGRGDRSYGYTF.

The chain employs TRBV6-6 and TRBJ1-5, with unresolved D. CDR3 size: 14 residues. Germline CDR1 MNHNY, CDR2 SVGAGI (reference sequence). Trimming shortened V by 6 bases and J by 4 bases, and 13 bases separated the two germline ends. The CDR3 nucleotides read TGTGCCAGCAGCCTACTGCGGGGAAATCAGCCCCAGCATTTT. It encodes CASSLLRGNQPQHF.

V is TRBV19 and J is TRBJ2-3, with D possibly matching TRBD1 (6 bases). In germline, CDR1 is LNHDA, CDR2 SQIVND (reference sequence). Trimming left V 3 bases short and J 3 bases short, with 10 bases between. CDR3 length: 14 amino acids. CDR3 protein: CASSIGGLTDTQYF. CDR3 DNA: TGTGCCAGTAGTATTGGGGGCCTAACAGATACGCAGTATTTT.